This T cell receptor beta chain originates from a study of T-cell memory formation after mild COVID-19. 5'RACE primed from the constant segment yielded TCR alpha and TCR beta cDNA libraries bearing sample barcodes and UMIs. TCRdb re-called the 5' RACE reads with MiXCR, one entry per CDR3 protein. The data contain roughly 51,000 distinct CDR3 sequences, approximately 7% of them seen just once; the ten biggest clones take up 1.4%. This clonotype was detected ten times or more. Germline values: CDR1 LGHNA, CDR2 YSLEER. The CDR3 is made up of 16 amino acids. The ends lost 0 bases at V and 7 bases at J; junction bases unmatched: 8.

This clonotype was sampled from a man aged 18 to 29 who had mild COVID-19 (a few samples of this study predate the infection). Cell type and time point are not known. The sample was PBMCs or a T cell subset sorted from them (not recorded which). V usage is TRBV4-3 and J usage is TRBJ2-3, with TRBD2 identical over 9 bases. In DNA, the CDR3 is TGCGCCAGCAGCCAAGATGAGGGCGGGGGGGCGAATACGCAGTATTTT. It yields the protein CASSQDEGGGANTQYF.